This T cell receptor (beta chain) appears in the sequencing data of a study of vaccination and CD4 T cells after COVID-19 (dated by TCRdb to between 2022 and 2023). For context, the study as a whole: Convalescent patients had a positive SARS-CoV-2 result on nasal swab PCR, and of these patients, nine had mild disease and one had severe disease. Participants got two doses of the Pfizer-BioNTech BNT162b2 vaccine (n=8) or two doses of the Moderna mRNA-1273 vaccine (n=2). In ten to eleven COVID-19 convalescent patients and a few infection-naive healthy vaccine recipients, the spike-specific CD4+ TCR repertoire before mRNA vaccination was compared with the repertoire after mRNA vaccination. Control cultures received a CEFX viral epitope pool as the positive control, an HIV-1 Nef peptide pool as the negative control, or no peptide. The time from the second vaccine dose to post-vaccine blood sampling had a median of around 72 days and ranged from roughly 13 to 241 days. Post-COVID blood samples were collected from convalescent patients a median of roughly 100 days after diagnosis, with a range of about 30 to 161 days. For stimulating the cultures, overlapping spike peptide pools were used, derived from SARS-CoV-2 as well as from the common cold coronaviruses HCoV-NL63, HCoV-OC43 and HCoV-229E. The convalescent cohort included six males and four females, with two Hispanic individuals, seven Caucasians, two Asians and one multiracial person.

The study at large found these results: In convalescent patients, a median about 86% of post-vaccine SARS-CoV-2-reactive clones were detected only after vaccination, suggesting vaccine-specific priming. The study included relatively few convalescent patients and did not analyze early timepoints after natural infection. The median number of SARS-CoV-2-reactive clonotypes rose from 21 after infection to some 37 after vaccination, but the change was not significant. Of the vaccine-specific clones in convalescent patients, 304 of 307, or nearly all, reacted only to SARS-CoV-2 spike and did not cross-react with common cold coronaviruses.

Points on this clonotype: The antigen it binds to is not known. The record has no base qualities; no much larger clone is one base away.

The receptor library was made with PCR. DNA from cultured CD4+ T cells underwent TCR sequencing with the Oncomine TCR Beta short-read assay at the Johns Hopkins FTIC core. The QIAamp micro DNA kit was used to extract genomic DNA from the cultured CD4+ T cells. Oncomine TCR Beta libraries from cultured CD4+ T cells were pooled using unique dual indexes and sequenced on an Illumina iSeq 100. The authors' analysis ran thus. Non-productive sequences were removed, and CDR3s not starting with C, not ending with F or W, or shorter than 7 amino acids were discarded. The MANAFEST web application identified antigen-specific clonotypes by comparing peptide-stimulated wells against reference wells and other culture wells. An FDR below 0.05, an odds ratio above 5, and a productive frequency above 0.1% in at least two of three replicate wells were required for clones to be considered positive. Clonotypes that were significantly expanded in both SARS-CoV-2 spike wells and at least one common cold coronavirus spike condition were defined as cross-reactive. CDR3 homology was assessed with Levenshtein distances (stringdist) and unrooted phylogenetic trees (ape) in R version 3.6.1. The public reads were reprocessed in TCRdb via fastp at Q25 and MiXCR, keeping in-frame beta chains. Each CDR3 protein gets just one entry, which takes the most common genes and DNA from the rows behind it. What appears here as the V and J calls and clone size reflects TCRdb's work, not the paper's. The sample profile shows about 10,000 distinct CDR3 sequences; approximately 57% of them were found once. Roughly a quarter of the sample rests with the top ten.

Taken with the paper, the label for treatment or condition translates to: approximately 10-day PBMC culture with coronavirus spike peptide pools or control peptides (ViraFEST assay). To expand antigen-specific T cells with peptide pools and then pick out the expanded clonotypes through TCR sequencing, the study relied on the ViraFEST assay. The convalescent patients' positive SARS-CoV-2 PCR tests were from March to December 2020, which was before the Alpha, Beta and Delta variants emerged in the United States. Each well held about 2.2 million PBMCs cultured in IMDM containing approximately 5% human AB serum and approximately 9.6 IU/ml IL-2, with roughly 10 ug/ml peptide pools added. Half of the culture medium was replaced with fresh IL-2-containing medium on days 3 and 7. Once the cells had been in culture for around 10 days, the EasySep CD4+ T cell isolation kit was used to isolate CD4+ T cells by negative selection. Ficoll-Paque Plus gradient centrifugation was used to isolate PBMCs from whole blood, and the isolated PBMCs were then either used fresh or cryopreserved at -140C. Each culture condition was generally run in triplicate wells.

Including cysteine and phenylalanine, the CDR3 has 14 amino acids. The sequence is cut down to CDR3 DNA, 42 bases in frame from base 1. CDR1 and CDR2 (MDHEN, SYDVKM) derive from the germline V gene. Trimming leaves V shorter by 6 bases and J shorter by 5 bases, with the junction holding 6 bases beyond the gene matches. This clonotype originated in a human donor who had recovered from COVID-19. This sequence uses TRBV28 and TRBJ1-4; the junction holds 7 bases that match TRBD1. The material sequenced was CD4+ T cells from blood, cultured in vitro. The CDR3 loop reads CASRPQGTNEKLFF. The bases are TGTGCCAGCAGGCCACAGGGGACAAATGAAAAACTGTTTTTT.